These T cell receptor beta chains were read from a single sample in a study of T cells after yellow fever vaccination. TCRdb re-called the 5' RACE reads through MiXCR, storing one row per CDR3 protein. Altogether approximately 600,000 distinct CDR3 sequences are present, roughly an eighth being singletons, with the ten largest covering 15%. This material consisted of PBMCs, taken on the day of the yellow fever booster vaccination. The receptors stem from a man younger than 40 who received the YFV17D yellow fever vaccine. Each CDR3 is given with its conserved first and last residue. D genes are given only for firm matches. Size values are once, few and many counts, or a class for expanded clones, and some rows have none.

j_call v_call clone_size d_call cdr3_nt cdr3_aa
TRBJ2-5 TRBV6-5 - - TGTGCCAGCAGTTCTTCACATTGGGGGGAAGAGACCCAGTACTTC CASSSSHWGEETQYF
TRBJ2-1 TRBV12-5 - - TGTGCTAGTTTAACCCTACCTTCCAGCGGGTCCTACAATGAGCAGTTCTTC CASLTLPSSGSYNEQFF
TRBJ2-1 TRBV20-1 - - TGCAGTGCTAGTGTACGGACCTACAATGAGCAGTTCTTC CSASVRTYNEQFF
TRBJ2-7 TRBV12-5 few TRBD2 TGTGCTAGTGGTTTGGAACCTGGGGGGGTCTACGAGCAGTACTTC CASGLEPGGVYEQYF
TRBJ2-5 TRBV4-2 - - TGTGCCAGCAGCCAAGAATCTTCTCGGAAAGAGACCCAGTACTTC CASSQESSRKETQYF
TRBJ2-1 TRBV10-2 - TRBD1 TGCGCCACCAAGACAGGGGCCCTCTCCTACAATGAGCAGTTCTTC CATKTGALSYNEQFF
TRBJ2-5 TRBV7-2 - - TGTGCCAGCAGCACTCCGAACAGGGTTGAGACCCAGTACTTC CASSTPNRVETQYF
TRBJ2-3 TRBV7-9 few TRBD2 TGTGCCAGCAGCCTTAGCATGGGACTACTCACAGATACGCAGTATTTT CASSLSMGLLTDTQYF
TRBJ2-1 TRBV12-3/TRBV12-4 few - TGTGCCAGCAGTTTAAATGGGGTTGTTGAGCAGTTCTTC CASSLNGVVEQFF
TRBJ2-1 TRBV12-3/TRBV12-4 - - TGTGCCAGCAGTAGACATGGAGGGCGAGTCTCCTACAATGAGCAGTTCTTC CASSRHGGRVSYNEQFF
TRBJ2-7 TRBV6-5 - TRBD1 TGTGCCAGCAGTTACACCCGGGACAGGTCTTGGGAGCAGTACTTC CASSYTRDRSWEQYF
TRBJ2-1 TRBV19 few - TGTGCCAGTAGGAAGGACAATGAGCAGTTCTTC CASRKDNEQFF
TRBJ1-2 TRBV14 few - TGTGCCAGCAGCCAAGGGGCAGTGTATGGCTACACCTTC CASSQGAVYGYTF
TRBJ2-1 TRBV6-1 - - TGTGCCAGCAGCTTGGACCCTCATAGCGTGGTCAATGAGCAGTTCTTC CASSLDPHSVVNEQFF
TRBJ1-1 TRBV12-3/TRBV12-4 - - TGTGCCAGCAGTTTAAGCCGAGGGGCTGAAGCTTTCTTT CASSLSRGAEAFF
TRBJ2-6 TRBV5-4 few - TGTGCCAGCAGCTTGGGACAAATCTCTGGGGCCAACGTCCTGACTTTC CASSLGQISGANVLTF
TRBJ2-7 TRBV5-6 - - TGTGCCAGCAGCGGCAGGCTATCCTACGAGCAGTACTTC CASSGRLSYEQYF
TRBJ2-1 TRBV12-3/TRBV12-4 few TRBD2 TGTGCCAGCAGGGGGACTAGCGGGCCCTCTGAGCAGTTCTTC CASRGTSGPSEQFF